The 30 T cell receptor beta chains below come from one sample, sequenced in a study of tumor and adjacent non-tumor tissue in lung cancer. The library came from three nested PCR rounds adapted from ARM-PCR protocols. TCRdb called the multiplex PCR reads again in MiXCR, with one record for every CDR3 protein. The repertoire holds approximately 66,000 distinct CDR3 sequences, with roughly two thirds as singletons. The template was RNA from unsorted bulk tissue. This non-tumor lung sample came from over 3 cm beyond the tumor edge. The sample taken for sequencing was distant non-tumor lung tissue. The receptors derive from a man in his 70s with non-small cell lung cancer.

Concerning this clonotype: Compared with germline, one end of the junction differs, possibly owing to a read error. This sequence joins TRBV11-2 and TRBJ2-6; either TRBD1 or TRBD2 may supply D (5 bases each). This CDR3 contains 13 residues. Looked up from germline, CDR1 is SGHAT and CDR2 is FQNNGV. The CDR3 DNA is TGTGCCAGCCGGACCTCTGGGGGCAACGTCCTGACTTTC. Protein product: CASRTSGGNVLTF.

CDR3 sequence: CANSAQGYMGQQQFF. DNA of the CDR3: TGTGCCAACAGTGCACAGGGGTATATGGGGCAGCAACAGTTCTTC. The chain combines TRBV5-4 with TRBJ2-1, with 7 bases identical to TRBD1. Germline CDR1 reads SGHNT; CDR2 reads YYREEE (reference sequence). With V trimmed by 9 bases and J by 13 bases, 22 bases remained unmatched. CDR3 length: 15 residues. The complete variable domain, with remaining parts taken from reference TRBV5-4 and TRBJ2-1, reads ETGVTQSPTHLIKTRGQQVTLRCSSQSGHNTVSWYQQALGQGPQFIFQYYREEENGRGNFPPRFSGLQFPNYSSELNVNALELDDSALYLCANSAQGYMGQQQFFGPGTRLTVL.

Comments on this clonotype: A read error may account for a junction end that differs from germline. The rearrangement links TRBV7-9 to TRBJ2-5, with TRBD2 as a possible D gene (6 bases). The V gene's germline CDR1 is SEHNR and CDR2 FQNEAQ (reference sequence). The CDR3 covers 14 residues. CDR3 in amino acids: CDSSLAPGRGTQYF. In DNA form, the CDR3 reads TGTGACAGCAGCTTAGCGCCGGGGCGGGGGACCCAGTACTTC.

This clonotype was detected ten times or more. The chain has TRBV6-1 and TRBJ1-2, with 9 bases aligning to TRBD1. CDR3 length: 14 amino acids. V was pared by 6 bases and J by 4 bases, with 6 bases of the junction left unmatched. CDR1 is MNHNS, CDR2 SASEGT, per germline. CDR3: CASSRDREAYGYTF. The CDR3 DNA follows: TGTGCCAGCAGCCGGGACAGGGAAGCCTATGGCTACACCTTC.

On this clonotype: At one of its ends the junction is not consistent with the germline gene, which may arise from a read error. The chain has TRBV19 and TRBJ2-7; 11 bases are a match to TRBD2. The CDR3 has 16 residues. The germline V gene encodes CDR1 LNHDA and CDR2 SQIVND (reference sequence). CDR3: CASSSNLLAGAYEQYF. The CDR3 DNA reads TGTGCCAGTAGTTCCAATCTACTAGCGGGGGCCTACGAACAGTACTTC.

Comments on this clonotype: A junction end diverges from the germline sequence, so it may reflect a read error. This chain joins TRBV7-8 and TRBJ2-1; D not certain. The CDR3 length is 17 residues. From germline, CDR1 is SGHVS and CDR2 FQNEAQ. CDR3 DNA: TGTGACAGCAGCTTATTGAATTTAGAAAGCTCCTACAATGAGCAGTTCTTC. Translating gives CDSSLLNLESSYNEQFF.

To note about this clonotype: A read error is possible here, since a much larger clone lies one base away. The gene calls are TRBV4-2 and TRBJ2-3, with TRBD2 identical over 12 bases. The length of the CDR3 is 16 residues. Per the germline V gene, CDR1 is LGHNA and CDR2 is YNFKEQ. DNA for the CDR3: TGTGCCAACAGCCCACCTAGCGGGGGGGGGGAGGATACGCAGTATTTT. It specifies CANSPPSGGGEDTQYF.

The chain carries TRBV29-1 and TRBJ1-1, with D perhaps TRBD1 (5 bases). This CDR3 is 20 amino acids long. Trimming stripped 7 bases from V and 3 bases from J, with 36 bases between. Germline assignment: CDR1 SQVTM and CDR2 ANQGSEA. The CDR3 region is CSAPGNGVRAHLRYDTEAFF. The CDR3 nucleotides read TGCAGCGCTCCGGGTAATGGTGTCAGGGCGCATCTGCGGTACGACACTGAAGCTTTCTTT. The variable domain in full, completed from reference TRBV29-1 and TRBJ1-1, reads SAVISQKPSRDICQRGTSLTIQCQVDSQVTMMFWYRQQPGQSLTLIATANQGSEATYESGFVIDKFPISRPNLTFSTLTVSNMSPEDSSIYLCSAPGNGVRAHLRYDTEAFFGQGTRLTVV.

On this clonotype: The germline gene is not matched at one end of the junction; a read error may be the cause. This chain uses TRBV6-1 with TRBJ2-2, with a weak D call TRBD1 (6 bases). This CDR3 is 16 amino acids long. Looked up from germline, CDR1 is MNHNS and CDR2 is SASEGT. CDR3 sequence (DNA): TGTACCAGCACTGATTCACAGGGTTCGGACACCGGGGAGCTGTTATTT. Translating gives CTSTDSQGSDTGELLF.

In the case of this clonotype: A read error is likely, as this CDR3 ends without the conserved phenylalanine or tryptophan. For the CDR3, the DNA is TGTGCCAGCAGTTTACGGTCCGGCGGTCAGCCCCAGTATTAT. It codes for CASSLRSGGQPQYY. The chain links TRBV12-3 or TRBV12-4 to TRBJ1-5, with D unresolved. The DNA matches TRBJ2-3 better at its end, which makes the J call doubtful. This CDR3 contains 14 residues.

Regarding this clonotype: At one end the junction does not follow the germline gene, possibly because of a read error. The chain is built from TRBV6-2 or TRBV6-3 and TRBJ1-5; D is ambiguous. The CDR3 is made up of 15 amino acids. Looked up from germline, CDR1 is MNHEY and CDR2 is SVGEGT. The CDR3 nucleotides read TGTGCCAGCAGCGCCAACATGATGGGCAATCAGCCTCAGCATTTT. Its protein is CASSANMMGNQPQHF.

About this clonotype: A much larger clone differs from this one at a single base, so this may be a read error. In DNA form, the CDR3 reads TGCAGCACCCGGGACAGCACAGATACGCAGTATTTT. Translating gives CSTRDSTDTQYF. This chain joins TRBV29-1 and TRBJ2-3; tentatively, D is TRBD1 or TRBD2 (5 bases each). From germline, CDR1 is SQVTM and CDR2 ANQGSEA. The CDR3 spans 12 residues. The V gene lost 8 bases and the J gene lost 0 bases, with 9 bases spanning the gap.

This clonotype appeared a single time. A much larger clone sits a single nucleotide away, making a read error possible. This chain uses TRBV14 with TRBJ2-5; maybe TRBD2 (6 bases). Germline CDR1 is SGHDN and CDR2 is FVKESK. Trimming took off 2 bases at V and 8 bases at J, with 15 bases between the two ends. CDR3 length: 14 amino acids. CDR3 amino acids: CASSQTTSPDTQYF. The DNA for the CDR3 is TGTGCCAGCAGCCAAACGACTAGTCCAGATACCCAGTACTTC.

A few counts support this clonotype. The junction departs from the called germline gene at one end, perhaps through a read error. V gene TRBV14 combines with J gene TRBJ2-2, with D perhaps matching TRBD2 (5 bases). This CDR3 comprises 14 residues. Looked up from germline, CDR1 is SGHDN and CDR2 is FVKESK. The CDR3 reads CPSSQRTGTGELFF. CDR3 in DNA: TGTCCCAGCAGCCAACGAACGGGGACCGGGGAGCTGTTTTTT.

At least ten counts were recorded for this clonotype. The chain combines TRBV29-1 with TRBJ2-7; 10 positions agree with TRBD1. Germline V gene lookup returns CDR1 SQVTM and CDR2 ANQGSEA. Trimming at V came to 5 bases and at J to 5 bases, leaving 6 bases not matched to a gene. The CDR3 spans 13 residues. CDR3 bases: TGCAGCGTTAAGACAGGGGGCTTGAACGAGCAGTACTTC. Translated: CSVKTGGLNEQYF.

Regarding this clonotype: Relative to the germline gene, one junction end is altered; a read error may explain this. CDR3 bases: TGTGCAAGCAGCTTACAGAGGCGGAGTGGCAGAGGAGACGGGGCTTTCTTT. Translation: CASSLQRRSGRGDGAFF. The chain recombines TRBV11-2 with TRBJ1-1; D unclear. The CDR3 sequence is 17 residues long. The germline gives CDR1 SGHAT, CDR2 FQNNGV.

A remark on this clonotype: A read error may produce the germline difference seen at one junction end. The chain is built from TRBV20-1 and TRBJ2-4; the D gene is possibly TRBD1 (6 bases). The germline gives CDR1 DFQATT, CDR2 SNEGSKA (reference sequence). This CDR3 has 15 amino acids. The CDR3 loop reads CSARDLRTAINIQYF. DNA for the CDR3: TGCAGTGCTAGAGATTTAAGGACAGCCATAAACATTCAGTACTTC.

This clonotype was counted between two and nine times. The chain is built from TRBV20-1 and TRBJ1-4; D gene ambiguous. V was pared by 4 bases and J by 4 bases, with 7 bases between. The length of the CDR3 is 12 residues. The germline gives CDR1 DFQATT, CDR2 SNEGSKA (reference sequence). CDR3 coding DNA: TGCAGTGCTAATGGTTATAATGAAAAACTGTTTTTT. This codes for CSANGYNEKLFF.

The chain recombines TRBV29-1 with TRBJ2-3; 9 bases map to TRBD1. The CDR3 consists of 12 residues. Germline V gene sequence: CDR1 SQVTM, CDR2 ANQGSEA. The V segment lost 6 bases and the J segment 8 bases; nucleotides outside the gene matches: 6. This chain's CDR3 is CSVDRGASTQYF. Here the CDR3 DNA reads TGCAGCGTCGACAGGGGGGCAAGTACGCAGTATTTT.

Note on this clonotype: Possible read error: a much larger clone is one base away. The chain employs TRBV6-1 and TRBJ2-3; D gene uncertain. Deletions cut 8 bases from V and 2 bases from J, with 14 bases between. From germline, CDR1 is MNHNS and CDR2 SASEGT. The CDR3 is made up of 14 amino acids. The CDR3 region has the DNA TGTGCCAGCGAGACGGGCACAAACACAGATACGCAGTATTTT. It specifies CASETGTNTDTQYF.

This chain joins TRBV11-2 and TRBJ2-1; TRBD1 might be the D (5 bases). Germline V gives CDR1 SGHAT, CDR2 FQNNGV. The CDR3 is 15 residues long. The CDR3 region is CAISLVTVSSNEQFF. The CDR3, as DNA: TGTGCTATCAGCTTAGTGACAGTCTCTAGCAATGAGCAGTTCTTC.

As regards this clonotype: As the CDR3 is not closed by the conserved phenylalanine or tryptophan, this likely results from a read error. The chain employs TRBV28 and TRBJ2-3, with D perhaps being TRBD1 or TRBD2 (5 bases each). Germline V gives CDR1 MDHEN, CDR2 SYDVKM. The CDR3 has 15 amino acids. The CDR3 loop is CASSLPGPSTGTQYI. For the CDR3, the DNA is TGTGCCAGCAGTTTACCGGGACCGAGCACAGGTACGCAGTATATT.

Turning to this clonotype: Relative to the germline gene, one junction end is altered; a read error may explain this. The chain recombines TRBV29-1 with TRBJ2-2; a weak D match, TRBD2 (5 bases). Germline V gives CDR1 SQVTM, CDR2 ANQGSEA. The CDR3 sequence is 13 residues long. CDR3: CSVGGRCIGELFF. CDR3 DNA sequence: TGCAGCGTCGGCGGGCGGTGTATCGGGGAGCTGTTTTTC.

This rearrangement joins TRBV4-2 to TRBJ2-2, with a tentative D call TRBD1 (6 bases). The V and J ends lost 7 bases and 7 bases respectively, with 13 bases between them. Germline CDR1 and CDR2: LGHNA and YNFKEQ. The CDR3 totals 13 residues. The CDR3 DNA follows: TGTGCCAGCAACCCCAGGGGAATCGGGGAGCTGTTTTTT. Translation: CASNPRGIGELFF.

This clonotype was counted between two and nine times. One base away lies a much larger clone, so this may be a sequencing read error. The chain employs TRBV29-1 and TRBJ1-4, with 11 bases matching TRBD1. The CDR3 runs to 14 residues. V lost 7 bases, J lost 9 bases, and 10 bases stayed unmatched. CDR1 SQVTM and CDR2 ANQGSEA come from the germline V gene. In DNA form, the CDR3 reads TGCAGCGCCCCCGGGACAGGGGGGAGTCAAAAACTGTTTTTT. Residues: CSAPGTGGSQKLFF.

The chain links TRBV7-9 to TRBJ2-5; maybe TRBD2 (7 bases). V dropped 1 base and J dropped 0 bases, with 9 bases sitting between them. Germline CDR1 is SEHNR and CDR2 is FQNEAQ (reference sequence). This CDR3 has 15 residues. The DNA of the CDR3 is TGTGCCAGCAGCTTAGGCGGGGGCTACCAAGAGACCCAGTACTTC. Protein: CASSLGGGYQETQYF.

This clonotype was detected many times. The chain has TRBV30 and TRBJ2-2; the D gene could be TRBD1 or TRBD2 (5 bases each). V was clipped by 2 bases and J by 3 bases, with 16 bases between them. This CDR3 region has 16 residues. Germline values: CDR1 GTSNPN, CDR2 SVGIG (reference sequence). The CDR3 sequence: CAWSRPRGWDTGELFF. In DNA form, the CDR3 reads TGTGCCTGGAGTCGCCCTCGGGGCTGGGACACCGGGGAGCTGTTTTTT.

This chain uses TRBV5-1 with TRBJ2-5, with D possibly being TRBD2 (5 bases). The V gene's germline CDR1 is SGHRS and CDR2 YFSETQ. V was trimmed by 2 bases and J by 13 bases, leaving 24 bases between them. The CDR3 extends over 15 amino acids. This CDR3 reads CASSFIRPAVEDRYF. The CDR3 DNA reads as TGCGCCAGCAGCTTCATCAGGCCTGCTGTGGAGGACCGGTACTTC.

This clonotype has at least ten counts. The chain recombines TRBV12-3 or TRBV12-4 with TRBJ1-1, with a possible D match to TRBD1 (5 bases). Trimming removed 3 bases from V and 4 bases from J, with 12 bases in between. The CDR3 is 14 residues long. This CDR3 is CASSFAGGSTEAFF. As DNA, the CDR3 is TGTGCCAGCAGTTTTGCGGGGGGGAGCACTGAAGCTTTCTTT.

This clonotype has at least ten counts. The genes are TRBV7-9 and TRBJ2-7; D gene ambiguous. Trimming cost V 2 bases and J 0 bases, with 14 bases left between them. Germline V gene lookup returns CDR1 SEHNR and CDR2 FQNEAQ (reference sequence). The CDR3 contains 16 residues. CDR3 loop: CASSLLGLAHSYEQYF. CDR3 nucleotide sequence: TGTGCCAGCAGCTTATTAGGATTAGCACACTCCTACGAGCAGTACTTC.